A selection of T cell receptor beta chains follows, all from one sample in a study of radiation and T cells in renal cell carcinoma. Measured with immunoSEQ multiplex PCR; TCRdb has only the in-frame clones, and not every one. This sample has about 34,000 clones, with 81% found just once. This sample comprised blood, obtained from a patient whose treatment included radiotherapy and nephrectomy. These receptors were collected from a man aged 55-75 years with renal cell carcinoma. The conserved cysteine and the conserved F or W are not part of the CDR3 here. D genes are given only for firm matches.

d_call	v_call	cdr3_aa
TRBD1	TRBV9	ASSVGRQGTDTQY
NA	TRBV6-4	ASNNLDQPQH
TRBD2	TRBV5-1	ASSFSGRASAETQY
NA	TRBV5-1	ASSLFEGVYT
TRBD1	TRBV13	ASSFGQGTGYEQY
TRBD2	TRBV4-2	ASSQEPSGVEQF
TRBD1	TRBV5-4	ASSLTNRGDGTEAF
TRBD1	TRBV5-1	ASKRQGAVGELF
TRBD1	TRBV2	AGGQYNQPQH
NA	TRBV6-1	ASTWGGSYGYT
NA	TRBV5-4	ASSLQGSTNEKLF
NA	TRBV4-3	ASSQERQTYEQY
NA	TRBV5-8	ASSLGDRNEKLF
NA	TRBV7-2	ASSRISSGADTQY
TRBD1	TRBV9	ASSAGQDIYEQY
NA	TRBV18	ASSYGHPNTEAF
TRBD2	TRBV10-2	ASSEGLAAEQF
NA	TRBV7-2	ASSLFADRNQPQH
NA	TRBV9	ASSGTGELF
NA	TRBV4-1	ASSQRGLGTYNEQF
TRBD1	TRBV9	ASSVGQGGGYT
TRBD2	TRBV5-1	ASSSRGGRGEQY
TRBD1	TRBV2	ASLKGQGNTEAF
TRBD1	TRBV7-9	ASSQVWTGVGFEKLF
NA	TRBV7-9	ASSGGALEQY
NA	TRBV5-1	ASSPGTAGNTIY
NA	TRBV14	ASSRTSRTAYEQY
TRBD1	TRBV5-1	ASSKGTGSYEQY
TRBD2	TRBV6-1	ATYASGIGLDEQF
NA	TRBV11-3	ASSLGGEGQF
NA	TRBV10-2	ASSDLVAQPQH
NA	TRBV6-5	ASSPSGLREGYT
NA	TRBV5-6	ASSLRSGEEKLF
NA	TRBV5-1	ASSLDETQY
TRBD1	TRBV7-6	ASSLAGGQGYNEQF
NA	TRBV9	ASSVDPWPNTGELF
NA	TRBV7-2	ASSSTGLPNEQF
TRBD2	TRBV5-1	ASSPGLAVRNEQF
NA	TRBV7-9	ASSFNTGELF
NA	TRBV4-1	ASSPGGLWQF
NA	TRBV2	ASSDLGGQETQY
NA	TRBV5-8	ASSLWSYYEQY
NA	TRBV27	ASSLSSPSPLH
TRBD1	TRBV29-1	SVVTGGYGYT
NA	TRBV15	ATSRSGSTNEKLF
TRBD2	TRBV6-5	ASSYSISGGLEQF
TRBD1	TRBV2	ASSGGTGGRLDGYT
TRBD2	TRBV2	ASTGLAGVGEQF
NA	TRBV19	ASSMGDLGGTEAF
NA	TRBV9	ASSVGLAGQGIQY
TRBD1	TRBV27	ASSGQGAYQPQH
NA	TRBV7-3	ASSFTLNTEAF
NA	TRBV28	ASSLQARGNTEAF
NA	TRBV10-3	AISDSRLGTQY
NA	TRBV2	ASSENGRGTGELF
TRBD1	TRBV5-1	ASSLGGTGDIYEQY
NA	TRBV2	ASGDYEQY